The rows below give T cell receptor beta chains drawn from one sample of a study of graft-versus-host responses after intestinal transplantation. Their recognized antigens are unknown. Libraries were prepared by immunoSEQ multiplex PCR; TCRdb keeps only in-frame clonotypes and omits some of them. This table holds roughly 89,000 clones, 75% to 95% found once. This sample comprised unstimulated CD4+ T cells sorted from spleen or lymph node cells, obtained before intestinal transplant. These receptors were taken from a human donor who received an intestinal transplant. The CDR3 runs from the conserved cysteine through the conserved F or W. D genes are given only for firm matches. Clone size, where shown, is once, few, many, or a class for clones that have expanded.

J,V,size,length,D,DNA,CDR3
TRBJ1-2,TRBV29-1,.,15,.,TGCAGCGTTGAAAGGGGCCAGGGGCCTTTCTATGGCTACACCTTC,CSVERGQGPFYGYTF
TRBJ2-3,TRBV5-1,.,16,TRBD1,TGCGCCAGCAGCTTGGGAACGACAGGGAACACAGATACGCAGTATTTT,CASSLGTTGNTDTQYF
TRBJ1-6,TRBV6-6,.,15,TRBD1,TGTGCCAGCAGCGTACAGGGGGCAGTAAATTCACCCCTCCACTTT,CASSVQGAVNSPLHF
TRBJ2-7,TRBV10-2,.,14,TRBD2,TGCGCCAGCAGTCTGAGCGGGGGCTCCTACGAGCAGTACTTC,CASSLSGGSYEQYF
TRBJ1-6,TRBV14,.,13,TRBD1,TGTGCCAGCAGCCAAGCCGGGACAGGGTCAATCCACTTT,CASSQAGTGSIHF
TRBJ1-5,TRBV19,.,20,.,TGTGCCAGTAGTAAGGTCCGGACAGCCGCTCTTAAAGATAGCAATCAGCCCCAGCATTTT,CASSKVRTAALKDSNQPQHF
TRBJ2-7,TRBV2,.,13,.,TGTGCCAGCAGGACTGAGAGCTCCTACGAGCAGTACTTC,CASRTESSYEQYF
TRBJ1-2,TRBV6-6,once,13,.,TGTGCCAGCAGTGCTACAGGGAACTATGGCTACACCTTC,CASSATGNYGYTF
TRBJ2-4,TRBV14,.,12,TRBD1,TGTGCCAGCAGCCGACAGGGGAACATTCAGTACTTC,CASSRQGNIQYF
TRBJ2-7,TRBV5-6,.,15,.,TGTGCCAGCAGCTTGGCTCTAGGGAGTGCCTACGAGCAGTACTTC,CASSLALGSAYEQYF
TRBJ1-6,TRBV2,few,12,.,TGTGCCAGCAAGGAGAGCGCTTCACCCCTCCACTTT,CASKESASPLHF
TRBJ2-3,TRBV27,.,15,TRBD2,TGTGCCAGCAGGCCTGCTAGCGGCCGCACAGATACGCAGTATTTT,CASRPASGRTDTQYF
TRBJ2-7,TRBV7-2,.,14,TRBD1,TGTGCCAGCAGCTTCGGACAGGGAGAGGACGAGCAGTACTTC,CASSFGQGEDEQYF
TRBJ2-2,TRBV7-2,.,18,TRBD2,TGTGCCAGCACCCGGGGTAGCGGGGGGCAAGCGAACACCGGGGAGCTGTTTTTT,CASTRGSGGQANTGELFF
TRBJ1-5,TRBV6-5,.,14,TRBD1,TGTGCCAGCAGACCCGACAGGGTGTGGCAGCCCCAGCATTTT,CASRPDRVWQPQHF
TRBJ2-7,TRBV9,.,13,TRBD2,TGTGCCAGCAGCGTAACTAGCGGGGGCGAGCAGTACTTC,CASSVTSGGEQYF
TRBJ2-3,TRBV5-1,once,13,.,TGCGCCAGCAGCTTGGCCTACTCAGATACGCAGTATTTT,CASSLAYSDTQYF
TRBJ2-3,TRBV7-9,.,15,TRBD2,TGTGCCAGCGGTAGGGAGGGGTTTCGAACAGATACGCAGTATTTT,CASGREGFRTDTQYF
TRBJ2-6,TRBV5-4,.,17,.,TGTGCCAGCAGCTTGGGTACCCGACAGGCTGGGGCCAACGTCCTGACTTTC,CASSLGTRQAGANVLTF
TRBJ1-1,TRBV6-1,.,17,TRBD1,TGTGCCAGCAGTGGGGGGATGACAGGGACCATGAACACTGAAGCTTTCTTT,CASSGGMTGTMNTEAFF
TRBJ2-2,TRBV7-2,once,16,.,TGTGCCAGCAGCCTCAACAGTAGAACGAACACCGGGGAGCTGTTTTTT,CASSLNSRTNTGELFF
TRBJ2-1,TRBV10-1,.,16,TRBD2,TGCGCCAGCAGTGAGTCGAGAGCGGGGGGCATCGATGAGCAGTTCTTC,CASSESRAGGIDEQFF
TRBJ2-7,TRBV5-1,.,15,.,TGCGCCAGCAGCCGTAACCAGGGGTGGATTTACGAGCAGTACTTC,CASSRNQGWIYEQYF
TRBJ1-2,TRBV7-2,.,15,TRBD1,TGTGCCAGCAGGCCCCACACAGGGGCCGACTATGGCTACACCTTC,CASRPHTGADYGYTF
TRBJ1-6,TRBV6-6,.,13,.,TGTGCCAGCAGTCCGACAGAGAATTCACCCCTCCACTTT,CASSPTENSPLHF
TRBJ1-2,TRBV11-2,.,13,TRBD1,TGTGCCAGCAGCCCCGGACAGGGGGGTGGCTACACCTTC,CASSPGQGGGYTF
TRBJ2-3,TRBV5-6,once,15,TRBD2,TGTGCCAGCAGCTTGGATGGGGGGGGCACAGATACGCAGTATTTT,CASSLDGGGTDTQYF
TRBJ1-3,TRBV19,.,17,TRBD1,TGTGCCAGTAGTAATGAGCCTACAGGGGTCCCTGGAAACACCATATATTTT,CASSNEPTGVPGNTIYF
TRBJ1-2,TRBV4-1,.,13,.,TGCGCCAGCAGCCAAGATAATGCGAGGGGCTACACCTTC,CASSQDNARGYTF
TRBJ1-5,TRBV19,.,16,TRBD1,TGTGCCAGTAGTATAGAGGAGGGACAGGGTCGGCAGCCCCAGCATTTT,CASSIEEGQGRQPQHF
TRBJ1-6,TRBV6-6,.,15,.,TGTGCCAGCAGTCCAGGGGTTTCCTATAATTCACCCCTCCACTTT,CASSPGVSYNSPLHF
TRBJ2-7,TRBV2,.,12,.,TGTGCCAGCATGGGGGCCTCCTACGAGCAGTACTTC,CASMGASYEQYF
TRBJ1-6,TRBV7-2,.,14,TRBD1,TGTGCCAGCAGCCGGGACAGGTGGAATTCACCCCTCCACTTT,CASSRDRWNSPLHF
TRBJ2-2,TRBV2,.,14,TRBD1,TGTGCCAGCAACAGGGGTCCGAACACCGGGGAGCTGTTTTTT,CASNRGPNTGELFF
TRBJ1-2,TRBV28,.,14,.,TGTGCCAGCAGTTTATCAGCGGAGTACTATGGCTACACCTTC,CASSLSAEYYGYTF
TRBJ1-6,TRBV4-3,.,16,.,TGCGCCAGCAGCCAAGATCCCCGTAGATATAATTCACCCCTCCACTTT,CASSQDPRRYNSPLHF
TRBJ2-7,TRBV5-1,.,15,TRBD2,TGCGCCAGCAGCTTGGAAGTGGCGGGGGGCGACGAGCAGTACTTC,CASSLEVAGGDEQYF